These 28 T cell receptor beta chains originate from one sample sequenced in a study of T cells after somatic rescue of genetic block. This table comes from immunoSEQ multiplex PCR, and its TCRdb copy is limited to in-frame clones, with some not included. The table lists about 10,000 clones, 74% of them singletons. Input material: peripheral blood mononuclear cells (PBMCs). The source is a boy younger than 18.

This clone has just a few counts. The V gene is TRBV19, the J gene TRBJ1-1; D gene uncertain. Germline assignment: CDR1 LNHDA and CDR2 SQIVND (reference sequence). The length of the CDR3 is 14 residues. V shed 1 base and J shed 3 bases, with 9 bases lying between them. CDR3 sequence (DNA): TGTGCCAGTAGTATAGTATTTGGGGACACTGAAGCTTTCTTT. Its protein is CASSIVFGDTEAFF. The full variable domain, completed using reference TRBV19 and TRBJ1-1, is DGGITQSPKYLFRKEGQNVTLSCEQNLNHDAMYWYRQDPGQGLRLIYYSQIVNDFQKGDIAEGYSVSREKKESFPLTVTSAQKNPTAFYLCASSIVFGDTEAFFGQGTRLTVV.

V is TRBV10-3 and J is TRBJ2-1, with 10 bases lining up with TRBD2. The CDR3 has 16 residues. Looked up from germline, CDR1 is ENHRY and CDR2 is SYGVKD. Trimming at V came to 3 bases and at J to 3 bases, leaving 5 bases not matched to a gene. This chain's CDR3 is CAISDSGTSVYNEQFF. Here the CDR3 DNA reads TGTGCCATCAGTGATTCGGGGACTAGCGTCTACAATGAGCAGTTCTTC.

The V and J genes are TRBV6-1 and TRBJ2-3; 9 nucleotides agree with TRBD2. CDR3 length: 16 residues. Looked up from germline, CDR1 is MNHNS and CDR2 is SASEGT. V was pared by 4 bases and J by 0 bases, with 5 bases of the junction left unmatched. The CDR3 loop reads CASSVAGAVSTDTQYF. Written as DNA, the CDR3 is TGTGCCAGCAGTGTAGCGGGAGCCGTAAGCACAGATACGCAGTATTTT.

In this sample, this clone turned up a few times. The chain uses TRBV13 and TRBJ2-7; TRBD1 is a possible D gene (5 bases). The CDR3 covers 15 residues. Between the trimmed V and J ends, which lost 4 bases and 2 bases, there was a span of 15 bases. From germline, CDR1 is PRHDT and CDR2 FYEKMQ (reference sequence). CDR3 DNA sequence: TGTGCCAGCAGCTCAAGGCAGGGTGATCCCTACGAGCAGTACTTC. Residues: CASSSRQGDPYEQYF.

The rearrangement links TRBV4-1 to TRBJ2-5; 10 positions match TRBD2. The closer fit of TRBJ2-7 to the DNA end suggests the J call may be wrong. Germline assignment: CDR1 MGHRA and CDR2 YSYEKL. The CDR3 covers 16 residues. CDR3 sequence (DNA): TGCGCCAGCAGCCCTGGAGGACTAGCGGTTTCGTACGAGCAGTACTTC. This sequence encodes CASSPGGLAVSYEQYF.

The rearrangement links TRBV2 to TRBJ2-7, with 10 bases matching TRBD1. Trimming cost V 8 bases and J 3 bases; bases outside gene matches: 4. CDR1 SNHLY and CDR2 FYNNEI come from the germline V gene. CDR3 length equals 13 residues. This CDR3 is CASGRTGGYEQYF. The CDR3 DNA reads as TGTGCCAGCGGGAGGACAGGGGGCTACGAGCAGTACTTC.

This sequence joins TRBV18 and TRBJ1-1; possibly TRBD1 for D (5 bases). Trimming took off 4 bases at V and 1 base at J, with 13 bases between the two ends. Germline lookup yields CDR1 KGHSH and CDR2 LQKENI. There are 15 residues in the CDR3. CDR3 in amino acids: CASSLGPGGNTEAFF. For the CDR3, the DNA is TGTGCCAGCTCACTTGGTCCCGGGGGGAACACTGAAGCTTTCTTT. Based on the CDR3 plus reference TRBV18 and TRBJ1-1, the full variable domain is NAGVMQNPRHLVRRRGQEARLRCSPMKGHSHVYWYRQLPEEGLKFMVYLQKENIIDESGMPKERFSAEFPKEGPSILRIQQVVRGDSAAYFCASSLGPGGNTEAFFGQGTRLTVV.

The chain joins TRBV11-2 to TRBJ2-3; 7 bases are a match to TRBD2. Unmatched junction bases numbered 12, after V lost 5 bases and J lost 4 bases. CDR3 length: 16 residues. CDR1 SGHAT and CDR2 FQNNGV come from the germline V gene. The CDR3 DNA sequence: TGTGCCAGCAGCCGTTTTTCTAGCGGCCGGGCAGATACGCAGTATTTT. This encodes CASSRFSSGRADTQYF.

The V gene is TRBV6-6, the J gene TRBJ1-2; 8 bases agree with TRBD1. The CDR3 runs 15 residues. Germline assignment: CDR1 MNHNY and CDR2 SVGAGI (reference sequence). J lost 1 base, V lost 5 bases, and 6 bases had no gene match. CDR3 nucleotides: TGTGCCAGCAGTAAGAGGGACAGGATTAACTATGGCTACACCTTC. It is translated as CASSKRDRINYGYTF.

The chain is built from TRBV7-6 and TRBJ1-2, with 8 bases aligning to TRBD1. Germline assignment: CDR1 SGHVS and CDR2 FNYEAQ. V trimming: 4 bases; J trimming: 7 bases; junction bases outside the gene matches: 8. The CDR3 totals 14 residues. The CDR3 DNA follows: TGTGCCAGCAGCTCCCCAGGGGGCGCGGGTGGCTACACCTTC. Translated, it gives CASSSPGGAGGYTF.

A few counts support this clone. The chain joins TRBV18 to TRBJ2-7, with TRBD1 matching 7 bases. V shed 6 bases, J shed 5 bases, and the junction held 7 bases outside the gene matches. This CDR3 contains 13 residues. Germline V lookup: CDR1 KGHSH, CDR2 LQKENI. Here the CDR3 reads CASSGTELNEQYF. The CDR3 bases are TGTGCCAGCTCCGGGACAGAACTAAACGAGCAGTACTTC.

There are a few counts of this clone. Here the CDR3 DNA reads TGCAGCGTTGTATGGGGGGCCAACACTGAAGCTTTCTTT. Protein product: CSVVWGANTEAFF. The chain links TRBV29-1 to TRBJ1-1, with D possibly TRBD1 on 6 matching bases. The CDR3 is 13 residues long. V was trimmed by 4 bases and J by 2 bases, leaving 11 bases between them. CDR1 SQVTM and CDR2 ANQGSEA come from the germline V gene.

The CDR3 region is CASSDYRTNYGYTF. For the CDR3, the DNA is TGTGCCAGCAGTGATTACAGGACAAACTATGGCTACACCTTC. This rearrangement joins TRBV6-1 to TRBJ1-2; maybe TRBD1 (5 bases). V lost 3 bases and J 2 bases, leaving 10 bases between the germline ends. This CDR3 comprises 14 residues. Germline CDR1 MNHNS, CDR2 SASEGT.

This clone was picked up a small number of times. Other DNA sequences in this specimen translate into the identical CDR3. The V gene is TRBV5-1, the J gene TRBJ1-1; D is perhaps TRBD1 (5 bases). V was cut by 4 bases and J by 2 bases, with 12 bases left in between. The CDR3 runs 14 residues. Germline V gene lookup returns CDR1 SGHRS and CDR2 YFSETQ. The CDR3 nucleotides read TGCGCCAGCAGCCTTCGGCAGGGAAACACTGAAGCTTTCTTT. This sequence encodes CASSLRQGNTEAFF.

This clone was detected only a few times. The rearrangement uses TRBV2 and TRBJ1-5; D ambiguous. Germline CDR1 and CDR2: SNHLY and FYNNEI. V was pared by 2 bases and J by 6 bases, with 11 bases between. The CDR3 contains 14 residues. The DNA of the CDR3 is TGTGCCAGCAGTGAAATGGAAAGGGTTCAGCCCCAGCATTTT. The encoded protein is CASSEMERVQPQHF. Based on the CDR3 plus reference TRBV2 and TRBJ1-5, the full variable domain is EPEVTQTPSHQVTQMGQEVILRCVPISNHLYFYWYRQILGQKVEFLVSFYNNEISEKSEIFDDQFSVERPDGSNFTLKIRSTKLEDSAMYFCASSEMERVQPQHFGDGTRLSIL.

Only a few counts were recorded for this clone. The rearrangement joins TRBV27 to TRBJ1-5, with D possibly TRBD1 on 5 matching bases. CDR3 length equals 14 residues. In germline, CDR1 is MNHEY, CDR2 SMNVEV (reference sequence). The V gene lost 6 bases and the J gene lost 6 bases, with 15 bases spanning the gap. As DNA, the CDR3 is TGTGCCAGCAGCCTAGCAGGGAAGGGTCAGCCCCAGCATTTT. Encoded protein: CASSLAGKGQPQHF.

The chain is built from TRBV19 and TRBJ2-5; the D is unclear. The J call may be incorrect, as the DNA end agrees better with TRBJ2-7. Germline CDR1 reads LNHDA; CDR2 reads SQIVND (reference sequence). The CDR3 runs to 12 residues. The CDR3 DNA reads TGTGCCAGTAGTAGTGCGGTTTACGAGCAGTACTTC. As protein: CASSSAVYEQYF.

The chain combines TRBV10-1 with TRBJ2-1; 9 bases match TRBD2. The CDR3 covers 15 residues. The junction had 6 bases not matched to a gene; V was cut back by 4 bases and J by 5 bases. Germline CDR1 is WNHNN and CDR2 is SYGVQD (reference sequence). The chain's CDR3 is CASSVLAGANNEQFF. For the CDR3, the DNA is TGCGCCAGCAGTGTTTTAGCGGGAGCGAACAATGAGCAGTTCTTC.

The chain joins TRBV28 to TRBJ2-7; D is uncertain. Looked up from germline, CDR1 is MDHEN and CDR2 is SYDVKM. Trimming removed 5 bases from V and 4 bases from J, with 3 bases in between. CDR3 length: 10 amino acids. This CDR3 reads CASSRYEQYF. The CDR3 DNA is TGTGCCAGCAGTAGGTACGAGCAGTACTTC.

The chain has TRBV11-2 and TRBJ2-7; a weak D match, TRBD2 (7 bases). Per the germline V gene, CDR1 is SGHAT and CDR2 is FQNNGV. There are 15 residues in the CDR3. The germline V and J ends were trimmed by 2 bases and 3 bases, with 14 bases remaining between them. As DNA, the CDR3 is TGTGCCAGCAGCTTAAGTTCAGGGGAGGGCTACGAGCAGTACTTC. This encodes CASSLSSGEGYEQYF.

V is TRBV7-8 and J is TRBJ1-1; 7 nucleotides line up with TRBD1. This CDR3 is built from 15 residues. CDR1 and CDR2 (germline): SGHVS, FQNEAQ. The J segment lost 4 bases and the V segment lost 1 base, leaving 6 bases of the junction unmatched. CDR3 sequence reads: CASSLVQGGGTEAFF. CDR3 sequence (DNA): TGTGCCAGCAGCTTAGTCCAGGGGGGCGGCACTGAAGCTTTCTTT.

The chain's CDR3 is CASSVVPGAGTDTQYF. For the CDR3, the DNA is TGTGCCAGCAGCGTAGTGCCGGGGGCTGGCACAGATACGCAGTATTTT. The genes are TRBV9 and TRBJ2-3; either TRBD1 or TRBD2 may supply D (6 bases each). Germline CDR1 and CDR2: SGDLS and YYNGEE. Trimming shortened V by 0 bases and J by 1 base, and 12 bases separated the two germline ends. The CDR3 length is 16 residues.

This chain joins TRBV4-2 and TRBJ2-2; no clear D gene. CDR1 is LGHNA, CDR2 YNFKEQ, per germline. V lost 0 bases and J lost 7, with 6 bases in between. The CDR3 runs 13 residues. CDR3 protein: CASSQDPRGELFF. In DNA, the CDR3 is TGTGCCAGCAGCCAAGATCCTCGCGGGGAGCTGTTTTTT.

The chain uses TRBV19 and TRBJ1-6; tentatively, D is TRBD1 (5 bases). There are 14 residues in the CDR3. Germline V CDR1 and CDR2: LNHDA, SQIVND (reference sequence). Deletions cut 5 bases from V and 8 bases from J, with 13 bases between. This chain's CDR3 is CASSAWTFYSPLHF. CDR3 bases: TGTGCCAGTAGTGCCTGGACATTCTATTCACCCCTCCACTTT.

This clone has only one observation. The chain joins TRBV2 to TRBJ2-7, with TRBD1 identical over 10 bases. CDR3 length equals 14 residues. V trimming: 4 bases; J trimming: 4 bases; junction bases outside the gene matches: 4. Germline loops: CDR1 SNHLY, CDR2 FYNNEI. This CDR3 reads CASSGRQGAYEQYF. The DNA for the CDR3 is TGTGCCAGCAGTGGACGACAGGGGGCGTACGAGCAGTACTTC.

This rearrangement joins TRBV28 to TRBJ2-3; 8 positions match TRBD2. Germline V gene sequence: CDR1 MDHEN, CDR2 SYDVKM. This CDR3 is built from 15 residues. V lost 6 bases, J lost 2 bases, and 7 bases stayed unmatched. This CDR3 is CASRGAGGNTDTQYF. The CDR3, as DNA: TGTGCCAGCAGAGGGGCGGGGGGAAACACAGATACGCAGTATTTT.

CDR3 bases: TGTGCCAGTTATGATAATAATGAAAAACTGTTTTTT. Its protein product is CASYDNNEKLFF. The rearrangement joins TRBV2 to TRBJ1-4; no reliable D call. The V end was cut by 9 bases, the J end by 4 bases, with 9 bases between. CDR3 length equals 12 residues. CDR1 is SNHLY, CDR2 FYNNEI, per germline.

CDR3 residues: CASSLTLARGRQETQYF. CDR3 DNA: TGTGCCAGCTCACTCACTTTGGCCAGGGGGAGGCAAGAGACCCAGTACTTC. The V and J genes are TRBV18 and TRBJ2-5, with a possible D match to TRBD1 (7 bases). This CDR3 region has 17 residues. CDR1 and CDR2 from the germline V gene are KGHSH and LQKENI. V was clipped by 4 bases and J by 2 bases, with 20 bases between them.